The rows below give T cell receptor beta chains drawn from one sample of a study of blood T cell repertoires in COVID-19. Generated by immunoSEQ multiplex PCR, the TCRdb table keeps only in-frame clones and is missing some. The table lists approximately 88,000 clones, around three quarters of them singletons. Sequencing was done on a sample of peripheral blood. All receptors come from a man between 50 and 59 years old who had recovered from COVID-19. Each CDR3 is given with its conserved first and last residue. The order of the fields is V gene, clone size, J gene, D gene, CDR3 protein, CDR3 DNA. The D gene is left open where the match is weak. Clone size is given for some rows only: seen once, a few or many times, or a class if the clone is expanded.

V: TRBV2
size: once
J: TRBJ1-1
D: NA
CDR3: CASRAQRNTEAFF
DNA: TGTGCCAGCAGAGCGCAGAGGAACACTGAAGCTTTCTTT

V: TRBV29-1
size: NA
J: TRBJ2-3
D: NA
CDR3: CSVHDRPDTQYF
DNA: TGCAGCGTACATGACAGGCCTGATACGCAGTATTTT

V: TRBV9
size: NA
J: TRBJ2-6
D: NA
CDR3: CASSVGASLSGANVLTF
DNA: TGTGCCAGCAGCGTAGGTGCTAGCCTTAGTGGGGCCAACGTCCTGACTTTC

V: TRBV27
size: NA
J: TRBJ1-6
D: NA
CDR3: CASSFLDSGSPLHF
DNA: TGTGCCAGCAGTTTCCTGGACAGCGGTTCACCCCTCCACTTT

V: TRBV19
size: NA
J: TRBJ1-5
D: TRBD1
CDR3: CASSITGVRGNQPQHF
DNA: TGTGCCAGTAGTATTACAGGGGTTCGAGGCAATCAGCCCCAGCATTTT

V: TRBV30
size: NA
J: TRBJ2-7
D: NA
CDR3: CAWQGSYEQYF
DNA: TGTGCCTGGCAGGGTTCCTACGAGCAGTACTTC

V: TRBV3-1/TRBV3-2
size: NA
J: TRBJ2-2
D: TRBD2
CDR3: CASSLRGGPTGELFF
DNA: TGTGCCAGCAGCCTGCGGGGGGGACCCACCGGGGAGCTGTTTTTT

V: TRBV2
size: NA
J: TRBJ1-2
D: TRBD1
CDR3: CASSGSGTAYGYTF
DNA: TGTGCCAGCAGTGGTAGCGGGACAGCCTATGGCTACACCTTC

V: TRBV6-5
size: NA
J: TRBJ1-3
D: NA
CDR3: CASRSTGLSGNTIYF
DNA: TGTGCCAGCAGATCTACAGGTCTCTCTGGAAACACCATATATTTT

V: TRBV5-6
size: NA
J: TRBJ2-3
D: TRBD1
CDR3: CASGTGGRTDTQYF
DNA: TGTGCCAGCGGGACAGGGGGCCGGACAGATACGCAGTATTTT